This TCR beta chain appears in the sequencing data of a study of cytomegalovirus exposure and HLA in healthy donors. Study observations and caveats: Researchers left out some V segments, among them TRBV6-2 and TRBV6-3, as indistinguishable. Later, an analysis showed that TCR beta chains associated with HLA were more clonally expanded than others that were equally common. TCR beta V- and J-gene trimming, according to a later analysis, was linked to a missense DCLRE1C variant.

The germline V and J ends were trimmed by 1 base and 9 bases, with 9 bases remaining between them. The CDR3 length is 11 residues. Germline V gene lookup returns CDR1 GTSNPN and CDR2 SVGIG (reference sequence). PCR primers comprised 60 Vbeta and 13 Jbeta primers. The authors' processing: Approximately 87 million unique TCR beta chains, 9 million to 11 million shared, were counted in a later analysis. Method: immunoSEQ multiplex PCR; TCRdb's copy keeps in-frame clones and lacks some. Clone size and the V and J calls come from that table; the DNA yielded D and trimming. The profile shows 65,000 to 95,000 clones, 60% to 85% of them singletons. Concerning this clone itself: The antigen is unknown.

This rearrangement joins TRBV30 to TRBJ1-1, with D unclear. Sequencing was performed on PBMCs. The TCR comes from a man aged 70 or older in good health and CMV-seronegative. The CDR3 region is CAWSAGIQAFF. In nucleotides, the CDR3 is TGTGCCTGGAGTGCCGGGATTCAAGCTTTCTTT.